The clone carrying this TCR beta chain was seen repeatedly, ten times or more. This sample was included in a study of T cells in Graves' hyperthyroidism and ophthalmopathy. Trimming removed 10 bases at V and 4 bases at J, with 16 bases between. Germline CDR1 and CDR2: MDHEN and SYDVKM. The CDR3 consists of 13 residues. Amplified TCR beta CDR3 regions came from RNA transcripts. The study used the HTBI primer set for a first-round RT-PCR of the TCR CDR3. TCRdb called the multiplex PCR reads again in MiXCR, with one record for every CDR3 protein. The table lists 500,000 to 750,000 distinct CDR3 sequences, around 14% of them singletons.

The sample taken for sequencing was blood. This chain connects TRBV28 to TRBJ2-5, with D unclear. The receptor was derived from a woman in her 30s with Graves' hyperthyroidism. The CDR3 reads CATVGQGIETQYF. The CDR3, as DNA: TGTGCCACCGTGGGCCAAGGGATAGAGACCCAGTACTTC.